A single T cell receptor beta chain is shown here with its context. The sample originates from a study of T cells expressing NK-cell markers. A 5'RACE template switching approach incorporating UMIs was used to make TCR beta cDNA. TCRdb re-called the 5' RACE reads and catalogs CDR3 proteins one per entry, DNA excluded. This repertoire includes roughly 420,000 distinct CDR3 sequences. The length of the CDR3 is 13 residues. Germline CDR1 is DFQATT and CDR2 is SNEGSKA (reference sequence). Sequencing was done on a sample of blood T cells: a sorted CD56 or NKG2C T cell subset, CD4+ or CD8+ T cells, or bulk PBMC T cells (not recorded which). The clonotype originates from a woman between 18 and 69 years old in good health. The V gene is TRBV20-1, the J gene TRBJ1-2. CDR3: CSARPLPNYGYTF.